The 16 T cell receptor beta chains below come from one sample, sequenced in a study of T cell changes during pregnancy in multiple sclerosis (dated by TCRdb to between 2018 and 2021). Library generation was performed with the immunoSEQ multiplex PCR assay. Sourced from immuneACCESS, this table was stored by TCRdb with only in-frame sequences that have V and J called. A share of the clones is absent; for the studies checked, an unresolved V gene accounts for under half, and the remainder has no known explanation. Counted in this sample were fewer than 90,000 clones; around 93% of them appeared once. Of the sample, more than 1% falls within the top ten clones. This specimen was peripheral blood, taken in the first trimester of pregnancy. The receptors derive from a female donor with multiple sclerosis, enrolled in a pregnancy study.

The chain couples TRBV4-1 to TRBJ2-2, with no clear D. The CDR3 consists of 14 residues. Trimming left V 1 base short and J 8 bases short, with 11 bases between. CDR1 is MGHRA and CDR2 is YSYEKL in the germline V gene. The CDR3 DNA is TGCGCCAGCAGCCAAGGACTCTTCCCGGGGGAGCTGTTTTTT. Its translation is CASSQGLFPGELFF.

CDR3 in amino acids: CASSEGGGTQETQYF. The CDR3 DNA is TGTGCCAGCAGTGAGGGCGGGGGGACCCAAGAGACCCAGTACTTC. The V and J genes are TRBV2 and TRBJ2-5; 8 nucleotides align to TRBD2. This CDR3 comprises 15 residues. The V segment lost 3 bases and the J segment 1 base; nucleotides outside the gene matches: 4. The germline V gene encodes CDR1 SNHLY and CDR2 FYNNEI.

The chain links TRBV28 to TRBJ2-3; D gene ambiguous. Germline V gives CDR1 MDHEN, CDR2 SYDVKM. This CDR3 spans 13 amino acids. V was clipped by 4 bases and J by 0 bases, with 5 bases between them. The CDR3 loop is CASSSPSTDTQYF. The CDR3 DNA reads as TGTGCCAGCAGTTCCCCTAGCACAGATACGCAGTATTTT. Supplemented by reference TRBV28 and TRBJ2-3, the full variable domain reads DVKVTQSSRYLVKRTGEKVFLECVQDMDHENMFWYRQDPGLGLRLIYFSYDVKMKEKGDIPEGYSVSREKKERFSLILESASTNQTSMYLCASSSPSTDTQYFGPGTRLTVL.

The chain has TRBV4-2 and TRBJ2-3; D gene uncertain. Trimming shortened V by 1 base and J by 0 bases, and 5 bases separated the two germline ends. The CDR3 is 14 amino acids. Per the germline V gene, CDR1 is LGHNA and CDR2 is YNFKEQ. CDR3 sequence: CASSQVASTDTQYF. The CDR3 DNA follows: TGTGCCAGCAGCCAAGTAGCTAGCACAGATACGCAGTATTTT.

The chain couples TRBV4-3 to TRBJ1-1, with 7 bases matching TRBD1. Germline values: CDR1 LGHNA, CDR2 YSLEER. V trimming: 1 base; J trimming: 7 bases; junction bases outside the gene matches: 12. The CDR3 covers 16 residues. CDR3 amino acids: CASSQVLNRGVVEAFF. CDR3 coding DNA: TGCGCCAGCAGCCAAGTTTTGAACAGGGGAGTGGTTGAAGCTTTCTTT.

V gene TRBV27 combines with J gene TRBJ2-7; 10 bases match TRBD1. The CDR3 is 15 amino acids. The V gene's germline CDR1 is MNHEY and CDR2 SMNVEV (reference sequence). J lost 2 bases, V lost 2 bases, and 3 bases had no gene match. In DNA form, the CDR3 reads TGTGCCAGCAGTTTAGGGACAGGGGCCCCCTACGAGCAGTACTTC. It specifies CASSLGTGAPYEQYF.

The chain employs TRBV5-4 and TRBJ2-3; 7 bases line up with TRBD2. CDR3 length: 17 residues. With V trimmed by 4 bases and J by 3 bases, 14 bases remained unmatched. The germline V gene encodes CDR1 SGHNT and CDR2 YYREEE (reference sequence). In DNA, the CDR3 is TGTGCCAGCAGCCCGGGGACTACTGGGCGGGATACAGATACGCAGTATTTT. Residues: CASSPGTTGRDTDTQYF. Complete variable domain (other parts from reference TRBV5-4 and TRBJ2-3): ETGVTQSPTHLIKTRGQQVTLRCSSQSGHNTVSWYQQALGQGPQFIFQYYREEENGRGNFPPRFSGLQFPNYSSELNVNALELDDSALYLCASSPGTTGRDTDTQYFGPGTRLTVL.

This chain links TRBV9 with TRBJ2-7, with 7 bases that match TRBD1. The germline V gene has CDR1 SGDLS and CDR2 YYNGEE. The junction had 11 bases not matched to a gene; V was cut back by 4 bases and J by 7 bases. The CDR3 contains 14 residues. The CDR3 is CASSQSGQVGEQYF. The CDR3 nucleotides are TGTGCCAGCAGCCAGTCCGGACAGGTGGGGGAGCAGTACTTC.

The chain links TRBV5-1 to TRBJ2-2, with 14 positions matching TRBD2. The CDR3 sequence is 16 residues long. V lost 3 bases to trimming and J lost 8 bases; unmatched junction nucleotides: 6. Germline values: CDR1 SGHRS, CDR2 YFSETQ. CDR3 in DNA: TGCGCCAGCAGCTCAAGACTAGCGGGGGGGACGGGGGAGCTGTTTTTT. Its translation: CASSSRLAGGTGELFF. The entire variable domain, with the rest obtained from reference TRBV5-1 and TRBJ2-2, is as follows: KAGVTQTPRYLIKTRGQQVTLSCSPISGHRSVSWYQQTPGQGLQFLFEYFSETQRNKGNFPGRFSGRQFSNSRSEMNVSTLELGDSALYLCASSSRLAGGTGELFFGEGSRLTVL.

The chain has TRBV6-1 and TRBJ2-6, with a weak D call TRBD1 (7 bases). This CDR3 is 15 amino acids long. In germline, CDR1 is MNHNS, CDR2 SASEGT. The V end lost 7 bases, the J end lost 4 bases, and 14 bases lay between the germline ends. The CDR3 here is CASIAGGLGANVLTF. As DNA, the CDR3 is TGTGCCAGCATAGCAGGGGGACTGGGGGCCAACGTCCTGACTTTC.

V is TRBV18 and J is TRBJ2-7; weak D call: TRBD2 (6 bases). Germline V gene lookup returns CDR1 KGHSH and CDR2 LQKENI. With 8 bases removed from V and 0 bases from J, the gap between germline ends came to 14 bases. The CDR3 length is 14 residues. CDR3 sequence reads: CASTKTGDSYEQYF. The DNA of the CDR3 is TGTGCCAGCACTAAGACGGGGGACTCCTACGAGCAGTACTTC.

CDR3 bases: TGTGCCGTGCTAGCGGGGGACCTTACGCAGTATTTT. Its translation: CAVLAGDLTQYF. The chain has TRBV5-4 and TRBJ2-3; 10 bases are shared with TRBD2. V gave up 10 bases and J gave up 8 bases; unmatched junction bases: 7. Germline values: CDR1 SGHNT, CDR2 YYREEE (reference sequence). The CDR3 covers 12 residues.

The CDR3 sequence: CASSRVTGGNYGYTF. CDR3 DNA sequence: TGTGCCAGCAGCCGCGTAACGGGGGGTAACTATGGCTACACCTTC. The chain employs TRBV5-4 and TRBJ1-2, with D tentatively TRBD1 (5 bases). Trimming took 4 bases from V and 1 from J, leaving 14 bases between them. The length of the CDR3 is 15 residues. Germline V gene data show CDR1 as SGHNT and CDR2 as YYREEE (reference sequence). Based on the CDR3 plus reference TRBV5-4 and TRBJ1-2, the full variable domain is ETGVTQSPTHLIKTRGQQVTLRCSSQSGHNTVSWYQQALGQGPQFIFQYYREEENGRGNFPPRFSGLQFPNYSSELNVNALELDDSALYLCASSRVTGGNYGYTFGSGTRLTVV.

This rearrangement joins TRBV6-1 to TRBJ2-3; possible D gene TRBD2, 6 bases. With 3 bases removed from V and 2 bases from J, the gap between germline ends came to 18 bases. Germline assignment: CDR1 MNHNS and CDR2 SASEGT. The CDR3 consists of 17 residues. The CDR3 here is CASSEPSPGLYTDTQYF. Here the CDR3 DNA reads TGTGCCAGCAGTGAGCCCTCCCCGGGACTCTACACAGATACGCAGTATTTT.

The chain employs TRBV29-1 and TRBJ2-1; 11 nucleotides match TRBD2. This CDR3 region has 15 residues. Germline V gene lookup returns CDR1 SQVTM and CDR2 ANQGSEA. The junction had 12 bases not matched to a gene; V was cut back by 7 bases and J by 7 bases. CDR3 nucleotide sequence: TGCAGCGCCCGTCGGGTAGCGGGGGGGGGAAATGAGCAGTTCTTC. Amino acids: CSARRVAGGGNEQFF.

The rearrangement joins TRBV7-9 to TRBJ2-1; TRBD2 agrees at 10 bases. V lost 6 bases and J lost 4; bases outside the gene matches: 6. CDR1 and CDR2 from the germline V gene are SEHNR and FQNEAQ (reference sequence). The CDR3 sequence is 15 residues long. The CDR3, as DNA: TGTGCCAGCAGGCCCGGGACTAGCGTATACAATGAGCAGTTCTTC. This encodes CASRPGTSVYNEQFF.